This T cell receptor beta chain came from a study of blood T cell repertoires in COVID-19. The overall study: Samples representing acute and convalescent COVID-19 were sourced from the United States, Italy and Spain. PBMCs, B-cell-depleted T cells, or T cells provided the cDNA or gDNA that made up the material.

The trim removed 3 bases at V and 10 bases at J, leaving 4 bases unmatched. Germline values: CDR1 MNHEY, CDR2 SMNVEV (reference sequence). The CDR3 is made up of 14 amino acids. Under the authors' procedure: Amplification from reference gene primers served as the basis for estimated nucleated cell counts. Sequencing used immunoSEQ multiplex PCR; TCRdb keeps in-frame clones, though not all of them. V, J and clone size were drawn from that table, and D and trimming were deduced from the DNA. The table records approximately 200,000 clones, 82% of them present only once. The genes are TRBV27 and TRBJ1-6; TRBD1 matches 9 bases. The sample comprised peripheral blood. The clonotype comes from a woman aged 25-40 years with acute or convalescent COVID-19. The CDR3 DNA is TGTGCCAGCAGTTTTAGGACAGGGGTGTCACCCCTCCACTTT. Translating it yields CASSFRTGVSPLHF.